These T cell receptor beta chains were read from a single sample in a study of T cell responses to AZD1222 COVID-19 vaccine. This table comes from immunoSEQ multiplex PCR, and its TCRdb copy is limited to in-frame clones, with some not included. The top ten hold about 15% of the sample, which has tens of thousands of clones, 80% to 90% seen once. The sequencing used peripheral blood, collected on day 0 of AZD1222 vaccination. The receptor source for this set is an adult in good health. CDR3s include the opening cysteine and the closing phenylalanine or tryptophan. The D gene is left open where the match is weak. Only part of the rows carry a size: once, few, many, or a class if the clone is expanded.

CDR3 DNA,CDR3 protein,V gene,J gene,clone size,D gene
TGTGCCAGCAGTGCTAGCGGGGGGGCTTACAATGAGCAGTTCTTC,CASSASGGAYNEQFF,TRBV7-9,TRBJ2-1,once,TRBD2
TGTGCCAGTAGACGGGACGGAGCTAACTATGGCTACACCTTC,CASRRDGANYGYTF,TRBV19,TRBJ1-2,.,.
TGCGCCAGCAGCTTGTTGGGGGCGCGAGGGGAGACCCAGTACTTC,CASSLLGARGETQYF,TRBV5-1,TRBJ2-5,.,.
TGTGCCAGCAGCTTATTCAATGGTTATGGCTACACCTTC,CASSLFNGYGYTF,TRBV7-2,TRBJ1-2,.,.
TGTGCCAGCAGCACACCTAGCGGGGGGCGTCACAATGAGCAGTTCTTC,CASSTPSGGRHNEQFF,TRBV9,TRBJ2-1,.,TRBD2
TGTGCCAGCAGCTTAACAGGGGGGTTCCGCGACACTGAAGCTTTCTTT,CASSLTGGFRDTEAFF,TRBV7-3,TRBJ1-1,.,.
TGTGCCAGCAGCAGAGAAGGGAACCAAGAGACCCAGTACTTC,CASSREGNQETQYF,TRBV9,TRBJ2-5,.,.
TGTGCCAGCAGTGAAAAACGCATCGGGACAGGGGATTATGGGCAGTTCTTC,CASSEKRIGTGDYGQFF,TRBV6-1,TRBJ2-1,.,TRBD1
TGTGCCAGCAGCGGAACACCGGGACAGGGGTTTTACGAGCAGTACTTC,CASSGTPGQGFYEQYF,TRBV5-5,TRBJ2-7,.,TRBD1
TGTGCCAGCAGCTTAGAGGGGAACACCGATACGCAGTATTTT,CASSLEGNTDTQYF,TRBV7-2,TRBJ2-3,.,.
TGTGCCACCTCGACAGGGGCAAGGAACTATGGCTACACCTTC,CATSTGARNYGYTF,TRBV5-5,TRBJ1-2,.,TRBD1
TGTGCCAGCAGCGGACGGGACACGAACACCGGGGAGCTGTTTTTT,CASSGRDTNTGELFF,TRBV9,TRBJ2-2,.,.
TGTGCCAGCAGTGATTGGGGGACAGGGTTTACCGGGGAGCTGTTTTTT,CASSDWGTGFTGELFF,TRBV2,TRBJ2-2,few,TRBD1
TGTGCCAGCAGTTGGGCGGGACAACAATTAGAGACCCAGTACTTC,CASSWAGQQLETQYF,TRBV27,TRBJ2-5,.,.
TGTGCCAGCAGCCGCATGGGATTCACAGATACGCAGTATTTT,CASSRMGFTDTQYF,TRBV28,TRBJ2-3,.,.
TGCGCCAGCAGCCCCTCGGGACCTCCTTACGAGCAGTACTTC,CASSPSGPPYEQYF,TRBV5-1,TRBJ2-7,few,.
TGTGCCACCAGTGACGCGTACGAGCAGTACTTC,CATSDAYEQYF,TRBV24-1,TRBJ2-7,.,.
TGTGCCAGCAGACTTACAGGGGCCGGCACAGATACGCAGTATTTT,CASRLTGAGTDTQYF,TRBV6-5,TRBJ2-3,.,TRBD1
TGCGCCAGCAGCTTGGGCAGTAACTATGGCTACACCTTC,CASSLGSNYGYTF,TRBV5-1,TRBJ1-2,.,.
TGTGCCAGTACCAGTAGCGGGGGGGCCTTCTACAATGAGCAGTTCTTC,CASTSSGGAFYNEQFF,TRBV19,TRBJ2-1,.,TRBD2
TGCGCCAGCAGGAGGACAGGGACTAACTATGGCTACACCTTC,CASRRTGTNYGYTF,TRBV5-1,TRBJ1-2,.,TRBD1
TGTGCCAGCAGCGGATCCGACAGAGCAAATGAAAAACTGTTTTTT,CASSGSDRANEKLFF,TRBV7-9,TRBJ1-4,.,.
TGTGCCAGCAGTCGGTCGGGCTCAGGGGGCGGATGGTACGAGCAGTACTTC,CASSRSGSGGGWYEQYF,TRBV6-6,TRBJ2-7,few,TRBD1
TGTGCCAGCAGCTCACGGGACAGGGAAACACCCCTCCACTTT,CASSSRDRETPLHF,TRBV7-6,TRBJ1-6,once,TRBD1
TGTGCCAGCGACAGGGGACGTGGAGATACGCAGTATTTT,CASDRGRGDTQYF,TRBV28,TRBJ2-3,.,TRBD1
TGTGCCAGCAGCGCCAGGACTAGCGGGGGGGTTGAGCAGTTCTTC,CASSARTSGGVEQFF,TRBV7-8,TRBJ2-1,.,TRBD2
TGTGCCAGCTCACCCTTTTCCCAAAATACAGGCTCTGGAAACACCATATATTTT,CASSPFSQNTGSGNTIYF,TRBV18,TRBJ1-3,.,.
TGTGCCAGCAGCTTAAGGCCGGGGGATGAGCAGTTCTTC,CASSLRPGDEQFF,TRBV7-2,TRBJ2-1,.,.
TGCAGTGCTAGTATTACTAACCCCACCTACGAGCAGTACTTC,CSASITNPTYEQYF,TRBV20-1,TRBJ2-7,few,.
TGCAGCGTTGTGGGCAGGGGCGCAACTAATGAAAAACTGTTTTTT,CSVVGRGATNEKLFF,TRBV29-1,TRBJ1-4,.,.
TGTGCCAGTAGCCAGGCAGGGAAGAATCAGCCCCAGCATTTT,CASSQAGKNQPQHF,TRBV19,TRBJ1-5,.,.
TGTGCCAGCAGCGTAGACAGGTTGGCAGATACGCAGTATTTT,CASSVDRLADTQYF,TRBV9,TRBJ2-3,.,.
TGTGCCAGCAGCCCCCCTGGGTCGGGAAAAGAGACCCAGTACTTC,CASSPPGSGKETQYF,TRBV7-9,TRBJ2-5,.,.
TGTGCCAGCAGCCTCTTGGACAGGGGCCCTGGAAACACCATATATTTT,CASSLLDRGPGNTIYF,TRBV5-6,TRBJ1-3,.,TRBD1
TGTGCCAGCAGCTCTGGGACAGCGATTAATGAAAAACTGTTTTTT,CASSSGTAINEKLFF,TRBV7-2,TRBJ1-4,few,TRBD1
TGTGCCATCACCCGGGACAGGGGCGCCGGTGAGCAGTTCTTC,CAITRDRGAGEQFF,TRBV10-3,TRBJ2-1,.,TRBD1
TGTGCGCAAGCGGAATGGGGAGCAGCTTTCTTT,CAQAEWGAAFF,TRBV7-9,TRBJ1-1,.,.
TGTGCCAGCAGCTTGTGGGGGGCTCATGGCTACACCTTC,CASSLWGAHGYTF,TRBV5-6,TRBJ1-2,few,.
TGTGCCAGCAGCTTAATAGCGGGAAACAATGAGCAGTTCTTC,CASSLIAGNNEQFF,TRBV7-2,TRBJ2-1,once,TRBD2
TGTGCCAGCAGCCAAGAACCCTTCCCGGGGGGGGAGCTGTTTTTT,CASSQEPFPGGELFF,TRBV4-2,TRBJ2-2,.,.
TGTGCCAGCAGTTTGGGAGGGGGTAGGAGCACAGATACGCAGTATTTT,CASSLGGGRSTDTQYF,TRBV28,TRBJ2-3,once,.
TGTGCCACCTTGGAGACAGGGGGCCTTCACTATGGCTACACCTTC,CATLETGGLHYGYTF,TRBV7-8,TRBJ1-2,.,TRBD1
TGTGCCAGCAGCTTAATGACAGGGATCGGGGTCGAGCAGTACTTC,CASSLMTGIGVEQYF,TRBV11-2,TRBJ2-7,.,TRBD1
TGCGCCAGCAGTCACGACAGGCGAATCTCCTACGAGCAGTACTTC,CASSHDRRISYEQYF,TRBV4-1,TRBJ2-7,.,.
TGTGCCAGCAGCGTAGATCGAACCCTCCTTGATGGCTACACCTTC,CASSVDRTLLDGYTF,TRBV9,TRBJ1-2,.,.
TGCGCCAGCAGCCAAGATGGGACTAGCGGGGCCCCAGAGACCCAGTACTTC,CASSQDGTSGAPETQYF,TRBV4-1,TRBJ2-5,.,TRBD2
TGTGCCAGCAGCCAGCCTGTGGAAGAGACCCAGTACTTC,CASSQPVEETQYF,TRBV3-1/TRBV3-2,TRBJ2-5,few,.
TGTGCCAGCAGCTTAGCCGGGGGAGGGCCCACTGAAGCTTTCTTT,CASSLAGGGPTEAFF,TRBV7-2,TRBJ1-1,once,.
TGCAGCGTTGACACGCAGGGAAATGAGCAGTTCTTC,CSVDTQGNEQFF,TRBV29-1,TRBJ2-1,.,.
TGTGCCAGCGGGCAGGAGGAGGGAACTGAAGCTTTCTTT,CASGQEEGTEAFF,TRBV6-4,TRBJ1-1,.,.
TGTGCCAGCAGCGGGTACAATGAGCAGTTCTTC,CASSGYNEQFF,TRBV9,TRBJ2-1,.,.
TGTGCCAGCAGTACAAGGACACCCCAGTCGCCCTACGAGCAGTACTTC,CASSTRTPQSPYEQYF,TRBV28,TRBJ2-7,few,.